The 32 T cell receptor beta chains given below trace back to one sample, sequenced in a study of control samples from healthy donors and cancer patients. Repertoires were generated with immunoSEQ multiplex PCR, while TCRdb's copy carries only in-frame clones and drops some. The top ten clones hold around 2.5% of a sample with fewer than 150,000 clones, about 93% of them seen once. The sequencing input was blood. The receptors shown here come from a man aged 18 to 29 in good health.

The V call is TRBV11-2, the J call TRBJ2-3; TRBD2 is a possible D gene (5 bases). The CDR3 extends over 15 amino acids. Germline CDR1 reads SGHAT; CDR2 reads FQNNGV. Trimming pared 1 base from V and 0 bases from J, leaving 8 bases between. CDR3 sequence: CASSLGTLSTDTQYF. The CDR3 DNA reads as TGTGCCAGCAGCTTAGGGACTCTTAGCACAGATACGCAGTATTTT.

The chain joins TRBV2 to TRBJ2-3, with TRBD1 matching over 9 bases. CDR3 size: 13 residues. With 10 bases clipped from V and 4 bases from J, the junction kept 6 bases outside the gene matches. The germline V gene has CDR1 SNHLY and CDR2 FYNNEI. The CDR3 DNA reads as TGTGCCAACCGAAGACAGGGGGCAGATACGCAGTATTTT. Translation: CANRRQGADTQYF. The entire variable domain, with the rest obtained from reference TRBV2 and TRBJ2-3, is as follows: EPEVTQTPSHQVTQMGQEVILRCVPISNHLYFYWYRQILGQKVEFLVSFYNNEISEKSEIFDDQFSVERPDGSNFTLKIRSTKLEDSAMYFCANRRQGADTQYFGPGTRLTVL.

The J gene is TRBJ1-4, the V gene TRBV11-3; tentative D call: TRBD1 (6 bases). Trimming removed 0 bases from V and 4 bases from J, with 12 bases in between. The CDR3 extends over 16 amino acids. The germline gives CDR1 SGHNT, CDR2 YENEEA. CDR3 in amino acids: CASSLDGQLVNEKLFF. CDR3 DNA: TGTGCCAGCAGCTTAGATGGACAGCTAGTTAATGAAAAACTGTTTTTT.

The chain employs TRBV6-6 and TRBJ1-3; D remains unclear. V shed 0 bases and J shed 1 base, with 4 bases lying between them. This CDR3 comprises 14 residues. From germline, CDR1 is MNHNY and CDR2 SVGAGI (reference sequence). The CDR3 region has the DNA TGTGCCAGCAGTTACTCCTTGTCTGGAAACACCATATATTTT. Encoded protein: CASSYSLSGNTIYF.

V usage is TRBV30 and J usage is TRBJ2-5, with TRBD2 matching 8 bases. After removal of 3 bases from V and 2 bases from J, the junction contained 5 bases not matched to a gene. This CDR3 is 14 amino acids long. Germline V gene sequence: CDR1 GTSNPN, CDR2 SVGIG (reference sequence). The CDR3 sequence is CAWSSGGNQETQYF. The DNA for the CDR3 is TGTGCCTGGAGCTCGGGGGGGAATCAAGAGACCCAGTACTTC.

The rearrangement uses TRBV6-2 or TRBV6-3 and TRBJ1-1, with D maybe TRBD1 (5 bases). From germline, CDR1 is MNHEY and CDR2 SVGEGT. CDR3 length equals 12 residues. The V and J ends lost 0 bases and 8 bases respectively, with 7 bases between them. CDR3 nucleotide sequence: TGTGCCAGCAGTTACTCGACAGTGGAAGCTTTCTTT. This sequence encodes CASSYSTVEAFF.

This chain uses TRBV7-9 with TRBJ1-1; weak D call: TRBD1 (5 bases). Germline CDR1 is SEHNR and CDR2 is FQNEAQ (reference sequence). The germline V and J ends were trimmed by 3 bases and 3 bases, with 8 bases remaining between them. CDR3 length: 13 amino acids. As DNA, the CDR3 is TGTGCCAGCAGCTTGGGGACGGACACTGAAGCTTTCTTT. It yields the protein CASSLGTDTEAFF. Full variable domain (outside the CDR3, taken from reference TRBV7-9 and TRBJ1-1): DTGVSQNPRHKITKRGQNVTFRCDPISEHNRLYWYRQTLGQGPEFLTYFQNEAQLEKSRLLSDRFSAERPKGSFSTLEIQRTEQGDSAMYLCASSLGTDTEAFFGQGTRLTVV.

The chain is built from TRBV30 and TRBJ1-3, with D uncertain. The CDR3 covers 11 residues. V was cut by 7 bases and J by 14 bases, with 18 bases left in between. The germline gives CDR1 GTSNPN, CDR2 SVGIG (reference sequence). CDR3 in amino acids: CAYTSGLFVYF. CDR3 coding DNA: TGTGCCTACACAAGCGGGCTTTTTGTATATTTT.

This clone came up once. V gene TRBV5-8 combines with J gene TRBJ2-2; 8 bases are a match to TRBD1. This CDR3 contains 16 residues. The V gene end was trimmed by 1 base and the J gene end by 1 base; junction bases not matched to a gene: 3. Germline CDR1 reads SGHTS; CDR2 reads YDEGEE. CDR3 nucleotide sequence: TGTGCCAGCAGCTTGTTTGGGACAGGGAACACCGGGGAGCTGTTTTTT. It codes for CASSLFGTGNTGELFF.

This clone was recorded only once. The V call is TRBV9, the J call TRBJ2-3, with D tentatively TRBD1 (6 bases). Trimming removed 3 bases from V and 5 bases from J, with 19 bases in between. The CDR3 length is 16 residues. Per germline, CDR1 SGDLS and CDR2 YYNGEE. The CDR3: CASSGAAGVKEDTQYF. For the CDR3, the DNA is TGTGCCAGCAGCGGGGCGGCAGGGGTTAAAGAAGATACGCAGTATTTT. The variable domain in full, with the rest retrieved from reference TRBV9 and TRBJ2-3, is DSGVTQTPKHLITATGQRVTLRCSPRSGDLSVYWYQQSLDQGLQFLIQYYNGEERAKGNILERFSAQQFPDLHSELNLSSLELGDSALYFCASSGAAGVKEDTQYFGPGTRLTVL.

The rearrangement uses TRBV5-1 and TRBJ2-3, with D perhaps being TRBD1 or TRBD2 (5 bases each). The germline gives CDR1 SGHRS, CDR2 YFSETQ. V lost 1 base to trimming and J lost 8 bases, with 20 bases between them. The CDR3 length is 16 residues. The CDR3 DNA follows: TGCGCCAGCAGCTTGAGGGCGGACGGCCCTGGGGGTACGCAGTATTTT. Encoded protein: CASSLRADGPGGTQYF.

The rearrangement uses TRBV30 and TRBJ2-7, with TRBD2 matching over 7 bases. Trimming removed 3 bases from V and 1 base from J; junction bases left unmatched: 3. The germline gives CDR1 GTSNPN, CDR2 SVGIG (reference sequence). The CDR3 covers 13 residues. CDR3 sequence (DNA): TGTGCCTGGAGCCCGGGACTATCCTACGAGCAGTACTTC. Protein sequence: CAWSPGLSYEQYF.

The V and J genes are TRBV11-2 and TRBJ2-2; TRBD2 aligns across 13 bases. This CDR3 region has 17 residues. CDR1 SGHAT and CDR2 FQNNGV come from the germline V gene. J gave up 1 base and V 7 bases, and 6 bases lay outside the gene matches. The CDR3: CASTRTSGGLNTGELFF. CDR3 bases: TGTGCCAGCACCCGGACTAGCGGGGGCCTGAACACCGGGGAGCTGTTTTTT.

This chain uses TRBV30 with TRBJ2-2; 8 bases agree with TRBD2. Germline V gene sequence: CDR1 GTSNPN, CDR2 SVGIG (reference sequence). V trimming: 1 base; J trimming: 6 bases; junction bases outside the gene matches: 10. This CDR3 spans 16 amino acids. The CDR3 loop reads CAWSDLPGTSAGELFF. As DNA, the CDR3 is TGTGCCTGGAGTGACTTACCCGGGACTAGTGCCGGGGAGCTGTTTTTT.

The rearrangement joins TRBV5-5 to TRBJ2-7; TRBD1 matches 8 bases. CDR1 is SGHKS and CDR2 is YYEKEE in the germline V gene (reference sequence). With 4 bases clipped from V and 2 bases from J, the junction kept 5 bases outside the gene matches. CDR3 length: 14 amino acids. The CDR3 protein is CASSHRDRTYEQYF. The CDR3 DNA sequence: TGTGCCAGCAGCCACCGGGACAGGACCTACGAGCAGTACTTC.

V and J are TRBV24-1 and TRBJ2-5; unclear D gene. This CDR3 spans 11 amino acids. Germline assignment: CDR1 KGHDR and CDR2 SFDVKD. The V gene lost 2 bases and the J gene lost 5 bases, with 2 bases spanning the gap. The CDR3 coding sequence is TGTGCCACCAGTGATTCGGAGACCCAGTACTTC. This codes for CATSDSETQYF.

This chain uses TRBV19 with TRBJ2-6; possibly TRBD2 for D (5 bases). Trimming cost V 7 bases and J 0 bases, with 7 bases left between them. CDR3 length: 14 amino acids. Germline CDR1 is LNHDA and CDR2 is SQIVND (reference sequence). This CDR3 is CASKGSSGANVLTF. DNA of the CDR3: TGTGCCAGTAAAGGGAGCTCTGGGGCCAACGTCCTGACTTTC.

The genes are TRBV28 and TRBJ2-1; TRBD1 agrees at 11 bases. The germline V gene encodes CDR1 MDHEN and CDR2 SYDVKM. The length of the CDR3 is 15 residues. J was trimmed by 6 bases and V by 3 bases; bases with no gene match: 4. The CDR3 spells CASSFGTGGVNEQFF. The CDR3 DNA follows: TGTGCCAGCAGTTTTGGGACAGGGGGGGTCAATGAGCAGTTCTTC.

This rearrangement joins TRBV30 to TRBJ2-2; 7 nucleotides line up with TRBD1. The V and J ends lost 0 bases and 6 bases, in that order; junction bases with no gene match: 7. CDR1 is GTSNPN and CDR2 is SVGIG in the germline V gene (reference sequence). The CDR3 runs to 15 residues. DNA of the CDR3: TGTGCCTGGAGTGTCGACAGGGCGGACGCCGGGGAGCTGTTTTTT. It encodes CAWSVDRADAGELFF.

This chain links TRBV2 with TRBJ2-7, with a tentative D call TRBD2 (6 bases). Germline lookup yields CDR1 SNHLY and CDR2 FYNNEI. CDR3 length: 14 amino acids. Between the trimmed V and J ends, which lost 3 bases and 1 base, there was a span of 10 bases. This CDR3 is CASSEGTRSYEQYV. The CDR3 DNA reads TGTGCCAGCAGTGAGGGGACTCGGTCCTACGAGCAGTACGTC.

This clone has only one observation. This chain links TRBV7-3 with TRBJ2-2; tentative D call: TRBD2 (7 bases). CDR1 is SGHTA, CDR2 FQGTGA, per germline. Trimming cost V 1 base and J 7 bases, with 13 bases left between them. The CDR3 runs 15 residues. CDR3 loop: CASSLRGGRGGELFF. In nucleotides, the CDR3 is TGTGCCAGCAGCTTAAGGGGGGGGCGTGGCGGGGAGCTGTTTTTT. Complete variable domain (other parts from reference TRBV7-3 and TRBJ2-2): GAGVSQTPSNKVTEKGKYVELRCDPISGHTALYWYRQSLGQGPEFLIYFQGTGAADDSGLPNDRFFAVRPEGSVSTLKIQRTERGDSAVYLCASSLRGGRGGELFFGEGSRLTVL.

The chain has TRBV12-3 or TRBV12-4 and TRBJ2-1; 9 bases align to TRBD1. J gave up 8 bases and V 5 bases, and 4 bases lay outside the gene matches. This CDR3 has 13 amino acids. The CDR3 sequence: CASSPGQGDEQFF. CDR3 bases: TGTGCCAGCAGTCCGGGACAGGGCGATGAGCAGTTCTTC.

The rearrangement joins TRBV18 to TRBJ2-7; a possible D gene is TRBD2 (6 bases). The CDR3 consists of 13 residues. Trimming removed 5 bases at V and 5 bases at J, with 13 bases between. CDR1 and CDR2 from the germline V gene are KGHSH and LQKENI. CDR3 in amino acids: CASSSGPGDEQYF. The CDR3 DNA follows: TGTGCCAGCTCATCGGGACCGGGGGACGAGCAGTACTTC.

The table lists this clone with a few counts. V gene TRBV2 combines with J gene TRBJ2-2, with 7 bases lining up with TRBD1. Trimming at V came to 4 bases and at J to 0 bases, leaving 2 bases not matched to a gene. This CDR3 is 15 amino acids long. CDR1 and CDR2 (germline): SNHLY, FYNNEI. In DNA, the CDR3 is TGTGCCAGCAGTGTTGGGACAGCGAACACCGGGGAGCTGTTTTTT. Translation gives CASSVGTANTGELFF.

The chain couples TRBV6-5 to TRBJ2-4; 9 bases align to TRBD1. This CDR3 region has 15 residues. Germline CDR1 is MNHEY and CDR2 is SVGAGI. V gave up 6 bases and J gave up 3 bases; unmatched junction bases: 6. This CDR3 is CASSGQGNGKNIQYF. The DNA of the CDR3 is TGTGCCAGCAGCGGACAGGGGAACGGCAAAAACATTCAGTACTTC.

This CDR3 is CASSQVMAGSRGYEQYV. In nucleotides, the CDR3 is TGCGCCAGCAGCCAAGTGATGGCGGGTTCAAGGGGTTACGAGCAGTACGTC. The chain links TRBV4-3 to TRBJ2-7; either TRBD1 or TRBD2 may fit D (5 bases each). V was cut by 1 base and J by 4 bases, with 20 bases left in between. Per the germline V gene, CDR1 is LGHNA and CDR2 is YSLEER. This CDR3 comprises 17 residues.

The chain is built from TRBV27 and TRBJ2-3; the D gene is possibly TRBD1 (6 bases). Trimming removed 6 bases at V and 6 bases at J, with 22 bases between. The CDR3 sequence is 16 residues long. The V gene's germline CDR1 is MNHEY and CDR2 SMNVEV (reference sequence). The DNA for the CDR3 is TGTGCCAGCAGACTTACTCAGGGGAGTAATAAGGATACGCAGTATTTT. Translated, it gives CASRLTQGSNKDTQYF.

The chain combines TRBV6-5 with TRBJ1-1; maybe TRBD1 (6 bases). Trimming removed 2 bases from V and 9 bases from J, with 19 bases in between. Looked up from germline, CDR1 is MNHEY and CDR2 is SVGAGI. CDR3 length equals 15 residues. The CDR3 spells CASSYNSGEVVKAFF. CDR3 in DNA: TGTGCCAGCAGTTACAATTCAGGGGAAGTTGTGAAAGCTTTCTTT.

V usage is TRBV27 and J usage is TRBJ1-2, with 7 bases matching TRBD1. The CDR3 spans 13 residues. Germline-derived CDR1 and CDR2 are MNHEY and SMNVEV (reference sequence). Trimming cost V 6 bases and J 4 bases; bases outside gene matches: 5. The CDR3: CASSQGGIYGYTF. As DNA, the CDR3 is TGTGCCAGCAGCCAGGGGGGGATCTATGGCTACACCTTC.

The chain links TRBV30 to TRBJ1-1; D unresolved. The CDR3 covers 13 residues. Looked up from germline, CDR1 is GTSNPN and CDR2 is SVGIG (reference sequence). The V and J ends lost 4 bases and 4 bases respectively, with 13 bases between them. CDR3 nucleotide sequence: TGTGCCTGGACTAAAAACGGGGTCACTGAAGCTTTCTTT. It specifies CAWTKNGVTEAFF.

The J gene is TRBJ2-5, the V gene TRBV15; tentative D call: TRBD2 (5 bases). The CDR3 is 17 residues long. V lost 3 bases and J lost 7, with 24 bases in between. Per the germline V gene, CDR1 is LNHNV and CDR2 is YYDKDF (reference sequence). The CDR3 spells CATSSPPGNPKAGTQYF. As DNA, the CDR3 is TGTGCCACCAGCAGCCCCCCGGGGAACCCCAAGGCAGGGACCCAGTACTTC.

This clone showed up just once. This rearrangement joins TRBV4-1 to TRBJ1-1; D is unresolved. V was pared by 4 bases and J by 4 bases, with 16 bases between. The germline gives CDR1 MGHRA, CDR2 YSYEKL. This CDR3 region has 15 residues. The CDR3 DNA follows: TGCGCCAGCAGCCGAATCATCGGGGTGTCCACTGAAGCTTTCTTT. This encodes CASSRIIGVSTEAFF.